Detailed here is one T cell receptor beta chain. These data belong to a study of memory CD4+ T cells and cytomegalovirus serostatus. Sequencing was performed with immunoSEQ multiplex PCR; in TCRdb, only in-frame clones are kept and a portion is missing. The table records some 48,000 clones, around 78% of them present only once. The sort gate was single viable CD3+CD4+CD8-CD45RO+ cells for memory CD4+ T cells. V lost 5 bases and J 0 bases, leaving 14 bases between the germline ends. The CDR3 has 15 amino acids. The V gene's germline CDR1 is LNHDA and CDR2 SQIVND (reference sequence). This chain joins TRBV19 and TRBJ2-7; D possibly corresponds to TRBD2 (7 bases). The specimen was memory CD4+ T cells from blood. This clonotype was obtained from an adult in good health and CMV-seronegative. The CDR3 sequence is CASSSGGRGSYEQYF. CDR3 in DNA: TGTGCCAGTAGTTCCGGGGGGCGCGGCTCCTACGAGCAGTACTTC.